This T cell receptor (beta chain) was sequenced during a study of CD8+CD57+ T cells in acquired aplastic anemia (dated by TCRdb to 2016 to 2019). Turning to the overall study: DNA extracted from sorted CD4+ and CD8+ cells had a mean of approximately 3.4 ug, with a range of 0.2 to 27.4 ug. Healthy donor samples averaged approximately 10 million reads for CD4+ and approximately 11 million for CD8+ cells. Results and caveats for the whole study, not just this receptor: Some 30 CD8+ CDR3 sequences were shared between patients and controls but appeared highly expressed in patients and within their immunodominant clones. Between patients and healthy controls, no significant difference in CD8+ Simpson's diversity was found (P=0.060).

The count of this clonotype is one. There is no known antigen for this receptor. Nothing much larger sits one base from this clone, and base qualities are not available. A lone read offers only weak evidence. TCR repertoires of sorted CD4+ and CD8+ blood T cells from severe aplastic anemia patients and healthy subjects were deep-sequenced in the study. Ficoll-Paque density gradient centrifugation was used to isolate peripheral blood mononuclear cells. CD4+ and CD8+ T cells were sorted by FACS or magnetic beads before DNA extraction. Genomic DNA was used as template for profiling of TCR beta VDJ combinations and CDR3 sequences. TCR repertoire sequencing was run on an Illumina HiSeq 2000. For the original study's pipeline: Repertoires were assessed using TRBV/TRBJ rearrangement plots, CDR3 size and DJ length profiles, and Simpson's diversity index. The immunodominant clone was defined as the most abundant DNA sequence in deep sequencing data. CDR3 amino acid sequences were screened for sharing across subjects and were compared with published repertoires and the VDJdb database. TCRdb cleaned the public reads at Q25 with fastp, built clones with MiXCR and kept in-frame beta chains. Rows merge per CDR3 protein into single entries with the most common DNA and genes. TCRdb's processing, not the authors' own work, is the source of the V and J calls. The sample yields about 220,000 distinct CDR3 sequences; approximately 35% were counted once. 1.1% of the sample goes to the ten largest clones.

The CDR3 goes from the cysteine to the phenylalanine over 12 residues. Just CDR3 DNA is preserved here, 36 bases in frame from base 1. Deletion took 5 bases off V and 6 bases off J, with a span of 9 bases between the germline ends. Sequences SGHDN (CDR1) and FVKESK (CDR2) are obtained from the germline V gene. The sequenced sample consisted of sorted CD4+, CD8+, or CD8+CD57+ T cells (not recorded which) from PBMCs. Rearrangement joined TRBV14 to TRBJ2-3, with no D gene named confidently. This TCR came from a human donor in good health, serving as a control. The CDR3 amino acid sequence is: CASSAYGDTQYF. The DNA sequence is as follows: TGTGCCAGCAGCGCCTACGGGGATACGCAGTATTTT. When the CDR3 is completed using the reference TRBV14 and TRBJ2-3 genes on either side, the full variable domain is EAGVTQFPSHSVIEKGQTVTLRCDPISGHDNLYWYRRVMGKEIKFLLHFVKESKQDESGMPNNRFLAERTGGTYSTLKVQPAELEDSGVYFCASSAYGDTQYFGPGTRLTVL.